Each of the 10 T cell receptor beta chains below was sequenced from the same sample in a study of Ad26.COV2.S vaccination and SARS-CoV-2 variants. Only in-frame clones appear in the TCRdb table, and some are missing; sequencing was by immunoSEQ multiplex PCR. The sample has 300,000 to 400,000 clones, around 86% seen once. Noted treatment: some 19 received Ad26.COV2.S at low or high dose, single or two shots; roughly five received placebo; per-sample allocation not given. The study sampled participants on day 63 after the first vaccine or placebo injection. This material consisted of peripheral blood, taken in a trial of Ad26.COV2.S vaccine versus placebo. The receptors originated from a person aged 18-60 years who received the Ad26.COV2.S COVID-19 vaccine or a placebo.

The rearrangement links TRBV10-3 to TRBJ2-1; D is tentatively TRBD1 or TRBD2 (5 bases each). Trimming shortened V by 7 bases and J by 2 bases, and 12 bases separated the two germline ends. This CDR3 has 14 residues. The germline gives CDR1 ENHRY, CDR2 SYGVKD. DNA for the CDR3: TGTGCCATCACCGCCGGGACCACCTACAATGAGCAGTTCTTC. Its translation is CAITAGTTYNEQFF.

There are a few counts of this clone. The CDR3, as DNA: TGTGCCAGCAGCCAAGTCACAGGGGTTGAAGCTTTCTTT. This sequence encodes CASSQVTGVEAFF. The chain has TRBV3-1 (or the pseudogene TRBV3-2) and TRBJ1-1, with 7 bases aligning to TRBD1. The germline V gene has CDR1 LGHDT and CDR2 YNNKEL (reference sequence). J was trimmed by 7 bases and V by 1 base; bases with no gene match: 3. This CDR3 is 13 amino acids long.

This chain links TRBV3-1 (or the pseudogene TRBV3-2) with TRBJ2-7, with D hard to call. V was cut by 5 bases and J by 9 bases, with 11 bases left in between. CDR1 and CDR2 from the germline V gene are LGHDT and YNNKEL (reference sequence). The CDR3 is made up of 11 amino acids. The CDR3 sequence is CASSEGPGQYF. CDR3 in DNA: TGTGCCAGCAGCGAAGGGCCGGGGCAGTACTTC.

The CDR3 DNA follows: TGTGCCAGCAGCTTATGGACAACCACTCAGTCTGGAAACACCATATATTTT. It specifies CASSLWTTTQSGNTIYF. J is TRBJ1-3 and V is TRBV5-5; D is perhaps TRBD1 (5 bases). This CDR3 is built from 17 residues. Between the trimmed V and J ends, which lost 2 bases and 1 base, there was a span of 16 bases. Germline CDR1 is SGHKS and CDR2 is YYEKEE (reference sequence).

The chain links TRBV18 to TRBJ1-2; D ambiguous. CDR1 and CDR2 from the germline V gene are KGHSH and LQKENI. The CDR3 totals 15 residues. The V end lost 3 bases, the J end lost 3 bases, and 14 bases lay between the germline ends. This CDR3 reads CASSPLQSVDYGYTF. The DNA for the CDR3 is TGTGCCAGCTCACCGCTACAAAGTGTGGACTATGGCTACACCTTC.

The J gene is TRBJ1-1, the V gene TRBV6-2 or TRBV6-3; 7 bases map to TRBD1. Germline assignment: CDR1 MNHEY and CDR2 SVGEGT. There are 20 residues in the CDR3. V shed 2 bases and J 1 base; nucleotides not matched to a gene: 19. CDR3 residues: CASSYNPTGSPDRANTEAFF. CDR3 DNA: TGTGCCAGCAGTTACAATCCGACAGGAAGTCCCGACAGGGCGAACACTGAAGCTTTCTTT.

The chain uses TRBV18 and TRBJ1-3; no clear D gene. The CDR3 contains 17 residues. V lost 2 bases, J lost 2 bases, and 16 bases lay in between. In germline, CDR1 is KGHSH, CDR2 LQKENI. The CDR3, as DNA: TGTGCCAGCTCACCAAACCAGGCTCGGTTCCCTGGAAACACCATATATTTT. Translated, it gives CASSPNQARFPGNTIYF. Full variable domain (missing parts from reference TRBV18 and TRBJ1-3): NAGVMQNPRHLVRRRGQEARLRCSPMKGHSHVYWYRQLPEEGLKFMVYLQKENIIDESGMPKERFSAEFPKEGPSILRIQQVVRGDSAAYFCASSPNQARFPGNTIYFGEGSWLTVV.

The V call is TRBV30, the J call TRBJ2-5, with a weak D call TRBD2 (6 bases). Trimming cost V 1 base and J 2 bases, with 8 bases left between them. CDR3 length: 13 residues. Germline V lookup: CDR1 GTSNPN, CDR2 SVGIG (reference sequence). CDR3 DNA sequence: TGTGCCTGGAGTGCCGGGACTCAAGAGACCCAGTACTTC. This sequence encodes CAWSAGTQETQYF.

The rearrangement joins TRBV27 to TRBJ2-3, with D unresolved. Germline CDR1 reads MNHEY; CDR2 reads SMNVEV (reference sequence). The CDR3 loop spans 15 amino acids. Trimming stripped 3 bases from V and 0 bases from J, with 10 bases between. The CDR3 DNA is TGTGCCAGCAGTTTCGGGCAGCTTAGCACAGATACGCAGTATTTT. This codes for CASSFGQLSTDTQYF.

The rearrangement uses TRBV7-9 and TRBJ2-7; D may be TRBD2 (5 bases). The V end lost 8 bases, the J end lost 6 bases, and 20 bases lay between the germline ends. The CDR3 sequence is 14 residues long. In germline, CDR1 is SEHNR, CDR2 FQNEAQ (reference sequence). CDR3 sequence reads: CASSGHTRSIEQYF. For the CDR3, the DNA is TGTGCCAGCTCCGGGCACACTAGGTCGATCGAGCAGTACTTC. The complete variable domain, with remaining parts taken from reference TRBV7-9 and TRBJ2-7, reads DTGVSQNPRHKITKRGQNVTFRCDPISEHNRLYWYRQTLGQGPEFLTYFQNEAQLEKSRLLSDRFSAERPKGSFSTLEIQRTEQGDSAMYLCASSGHTRSIEQYFGPGTRLTVT.